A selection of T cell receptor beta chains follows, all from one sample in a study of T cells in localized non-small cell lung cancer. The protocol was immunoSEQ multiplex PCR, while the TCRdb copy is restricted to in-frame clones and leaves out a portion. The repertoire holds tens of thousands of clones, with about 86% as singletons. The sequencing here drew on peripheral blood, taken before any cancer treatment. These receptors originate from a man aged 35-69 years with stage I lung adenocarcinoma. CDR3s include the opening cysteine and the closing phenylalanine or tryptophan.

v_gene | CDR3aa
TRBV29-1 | CSVLGTGGYEQYF
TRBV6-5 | CASSRGGVSYNEQFF
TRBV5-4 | CASSNPTRNFNQPQHF
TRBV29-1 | CSVRLAGADTQYF
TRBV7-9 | CASRGSYNTDTQYF
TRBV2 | CASFLMGRTGELFF
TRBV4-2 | CASSLDQGANEKLFF
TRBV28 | CASSLSPGSYEQYF
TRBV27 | CASSLRGRSPLHF
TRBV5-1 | CASSLRTEYEQYF
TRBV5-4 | CASSLGTGRYNEQFF
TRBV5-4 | CASSSRTGSYEQYF
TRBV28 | CASSSGAATNEKLFF
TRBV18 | CASSPVEGLPNTGELFF
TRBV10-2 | CASKGGRTSYEQYF
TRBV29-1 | CSVGRAGELFF
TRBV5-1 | CASRLSGSSHEQYF
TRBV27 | CASRETGVQPQHF
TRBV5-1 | CASRGIQSTGELFF
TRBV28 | CASRTLGGRAFEQFF
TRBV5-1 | CASSSVFRDYEQYF
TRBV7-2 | CASSRGRLSGELFF
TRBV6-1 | CASSEQGHSYEQYF
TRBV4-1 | CASSQDPPNEQFF
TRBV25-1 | CASSALGETQYF
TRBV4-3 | CASSQDVSGSIIWTDTQYF
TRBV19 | CASRTGPGSGYTF
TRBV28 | CASSPTGANEKLFF
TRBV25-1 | CASSGPGTTYNEQFF
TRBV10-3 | CAISYRDRGLTDTQYF
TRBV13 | CASSLVGTYEQYF
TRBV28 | CASSLGDRSYEQYF
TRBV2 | CASSEGTSGSRNTQYF
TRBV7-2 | CASSLRGSLNEQFF
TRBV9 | CASSGSSRSDTQYF